Listed here are 10 T cell receptor beta chains from one sample, sequenced in a study of blood T cells in healthy people across ages. For the second PCR, which ran for about 6 to 11 cycles, a sample-barcoded 5' primer and a J-beta primer mix were used. TCRdb redid the calling of the 5' RACE reads with MiXCR, one entry per CDR3 protein. Of around 400,000 distinct CDR3 sequences listed, roughly half are singletons. The sequencing input was blood. The receptors were sampled from a man aged 60-69 years in good health.

The gene calls are TRBV6-1 and TRBJ1-6, with D tentatively TRBD1 (6 bases). The V gene lost 1 base and the J gene lost 7 bases, with 17 bases spanning the gap. Per germline, CDR1 MNHNS and CDR2 SASEGT. This CDR3 spans 17 amino acids. CDR3 region: CASSEGGPRTVNSPLHF. The DNA of the CDR3 is TGTGCCAGCAGTGAAGGGGGCCCAAGGACAGTGAATTCACCCCTCCACTTT.

This clonotype has more than one count but fewer than ten. The chain carries TRBV14 and TRBJ2-1; TRBD2 agrees at 10 bases. The CDR3 is 15 residues long. The V segment lost 6 bases and the J segment 6 bases; nucleotides outside the gene matches: 8. The germline gives CDR1 SGHDN, CDR2 FVKESK. The CDR3 loop reads CASSSSGGSGNEQFF. In DNA, the CDR3 is TGTGCCAGCAGTTCTAGCGGGGGATCGGGCAATGAGCAGTTCTTC.

A remark on this clonotype: Sequence at one end of the junction differs from germline and may be a read error. The rearrangement uses TRBV29-1 and TRBJ2-5; 9 bases agree with TRBD1. The DNA end is a closer match to TRBJ2-7, so the J assignment may be wrong. There are 15 residues in the CDR3. Germline V gene lookup returns CDR1 SQVTM and CDR2 ANQGSEA. The CDR3 loop is CGVEATGQGSYEQYF. In DNA, the CDR3 is TGCGGCGTTGAGGCGACGGGACAGGGATCCTACGAGCAGTACTTC.

V gene TRBV5-1 combines with J gene TRBJ2-5, with D maybe TRBD2 (5 bases). The CDR3 is 13 residues long. Trimming left V 7 bases short and J 3 bases short, with 13 bases between. The V gene's germline CDR1 is SGHRS and CDR2 YFSETQ. CDR3 sequence reads: CASGDGREETQYF. The CDR3 DNA is TGCGCCAGCGGTGACGGGCGGGAAGAGACCCAGTACTTC.

The chain is built from TRBV3-1 and TRBJ2-3, with D hard to call. Trimming took 1 base from V and 8 from J, leaving 7 bases between them. The CDR3 has 12 amino acids. The V gene's germline CDR1 is LGHDT and CDR2 YNNKEL (reference sequence). For the CDR3, the DNA is TGTGCCAGCAGCCAAGTAAAAGCTACGCAGTATTTT. Translating gives CASSQVKATQYF.

V gene TRBV3-1 combines with J gene TRBJ2-2, with 9 bases matching TRBD2. J lost 3 bases, V lost 1 base, and 0 bases had no gene match. CDR1 is LGHDT and CDR2 is YNNKEL in the germline V gene (reference sequence). The CDR3 is 15 residues long. CDR3 coding DNA: TGTGCCAGCAGCCAAGGGACTAGCGACACCGGGGAGCTGTTTTTT. The encoded protein is CASSQGTSDTGELFF.

On this clonotype: This may stem from a read error, because a much larger clone lies one nucleotide away. This chain connects TRBV12-3 or TRBV12-4 to TRBJ2-3; 7 bases map to TRBD2. The CDR3 is made up of 14 amino acids. This chain's CDR3 is CASRSGVVADMQYF. The CDR3 DNA sequence: TGTGCCAGCAGGAGCGGGGTCGTAGCAGATATGCAGTATTTT.

This clonotype has just a few counts. The chain carries TRBV10-3 and TRBJ2-4, with 10 bases aligning to TRBD2. The CDR3 contains 17 residues. Unmatched junction bases numbered 6, after V lost 2 bases and J lost 2 bases. In germline, CDR1 is ENHRY, CDR2 SYGVKD. This CDR3 is CAISEPGLAASKNIQYF. The DNA of the CDR3 is TGTGCCATCAGTGAGCCCGGACTAGCGGCGTCCAAAAACATTCAGTACTTC.

The V call is TRBV4-1, the J call TRBJ2-4, with D tentatively TRBD1 (5 bases). Germline V gene lookup returns CDR1 MGHRA and CDR2 YSYEKL. The CDR3 spans 13 residues. Trimming pared 0 bases from V and 6 bases from J, leaving 6 bases between. For the CDR3, the DNA is TGCGCCAGCAGCCAAGATAGGGGAAACATTCAGTACTTC. It specifies CASSQDRGNIQYF.

The chain couples TRBV7-2 to TRBJ2-1; 12 nucleotides agree with TRBD1. The germline V gene has CDR1 SGHTA and CDR2 FQGNSA. This CDR3 contains 14 residues. V trimming: 5 bases; J trimming: 9 bases; junction bases outside the gene matches: 5. The CDR3 sequence is CASSRDRGLGEQFF. The CDR3 region has the DNA TGTGCCAGCAGCCGGGACAGGGGGCTGGGTGAGCAGTTCTTC.